This TCR beta chain comes out of a study of blood T cells in healthy people across ages. Overall study results and limits: Higher diversity and more naive CD4+ cells were features of long-lived donors, compared to aged donors.

Note on this clonotype: What it recognizes is unknown.

Trimming removed 6 bases from V and 11 bases from J, with 16 bases in between. Looked up from germline, CDR1 is SEHNR and CDR2 is FQNEAQ (reference sequence). The CDR3 length is 12 residues. With a J-beta primer mix and a sample-barcoded 5' primer, a second PCR ran about 7 to 12 cycles. TCRdb called the 5' RACE reads again in MiXCR, with one record for every CDR3 protein. The table includes some 940,000 distinct CDR3 sequences, roughly 28% detected once. These data also featured in a second study, about T cells of mothers and their children. According to that study: Samples were provided by three healthy Caucasian mothers and their six children. Slightly higher overlap, not significant, was seen in related mother-child pairs than in unrelated pairs.

The source of this sequence is a woman between 35 and 50 years old in good health. The genes are TRBV7-9 and TRBJ1-1; D gene ambiguous. The sample was blood. CDR3 amino acids: CASSDGRPAAFF. The DNA of the CDR3 is TGTGCCAGCAGTGACGGGCGTCCGGCGGCTTTCTTT.